What follows are 9 T cell receptor beta chains derived from one specimen sequenced in a study of CD8+ T cells in alopecia areata. cDNA prepared by RNA extraction and subsequent reverse transcription served as the template for sequencing. TCRdb's copy holds only in-frame clones and misses some; the assay was immunoSEQ multiplex PCR. The data show some 130,000 clones, 50% to 60% seen once. The specimen comprised CD4+ T cells sorted from blood, sampled at week 0. The receptor source for this set is a human donor with alopecia areata.

This chain links TRBV5-8 with TRBJ2-5, with D possibly TRBD2 on 5 matching bases. The CDR3 sequence is 14 residues long. Germline assignment: CDR1 SGHTS and CDR2 YDEGEE. Trimming left V 1 base short and J 1 base short, with 8 bases between. As DNA, the CDR3 is TGTGCCAGCAGCTTGTCGGCGGGCCAAGAGACCCAGTACTTC. This gives the protein CASSLSAGQETQYF.

J is TRBJ2-2 and V is TRBV5-4; D is ambiguous. This CDR3 contains 15 residues. V dropped 4 bases and J dropped 0 bases, with 10 bases sitting between them. Germline values: CDR1 SGHNT, CDR2 YYREEE (reference sequence). CDR3 region: CASSPPRPNTGELFF. The CDR3 DNA sequence: TGTGCCAGCAGCCCCCCCCGGCCGAACACCGGGGAGCTGTTTTTT.

The chain links TRBV10-3 to TRBJ2-2; 7 positions agree with TRBD2. Germline V gene data show CDR1 as ENHRY and CDR2 as SYGVKD. The junction had 10 bases not matched to a gene; V was cut back by 4 bases and J by 5 bases. CDR3 length equals 16 residues. CDR3 region: CAISGSSGVRTGELFF. For the CDR3, the DNA is TGTGCCATCAGTGGATCTAGCGGAGTGAGAACCGGGGAGCTGTTTTTT.

This clone was seen a few times. The rearrangement uses TRBV6-6 and TRBJ2-3, with D perhaps being TRBD1 or TRBD2 (5 bases each). The V end lost 6 bases, the J end lost 1 base, and 17 bases lay between the germline ends. This CDR3 region has 16 residues. Germline V gene lookup returns CDR1 MNHNY and CDR2 SVGAGI (reference sequence). CDR3 bases: TGTGCCAGCAGGACGTGGGGGACGGCGGGCACAGATACGCAGTATTTT. The encoded protein is CASRTWGTAGTDTQYF.

This chain connects TRBV14 to TRBJ2-4; D is uncertain. The germline V and J ends were trimmed by 0 bases and 0 bases, with 9 bases remaining between them. This CDR3 spans 16 amino acids. The V gene's germline CDR1 is SGHDN and CDR2 FVKESK. The CDR3 sequence: CASSQDSWVAKNIQYF. The CDR3 nucleotides are TGTGCCAGCAGCCAAGACTCTTGGGTAGCCAAAAACATTCAGTACTTC.

Comment on this clone: Relative to the germline gene, one junction end is altered; a read error may explain this. The gene calls are TRBV27 and TRBJ2-5, with 7 bases that match TRBD1. The germline gives CDR1 MNHEY, CDR2 SMNVEV (reference sequence). This CDR3 is built from 15 residues. In nucleotides, the CDR3 is TGTGCCAGCAGTTTGAGTGGGACAGCTCAAGAGTCCCAGTACTTC. Translating it yields CASSLSGTAQESQYF.

The rearrangement uses TRBV5-4 and TRBJ2-7, with D tentatively TRBD2 (6 bases). Trimming pared 3 bases from V and 4 bases from J, leaving 17 bases between. The germline CDR1 and CDR2 sequences are SGHNT and YYREEE (reference sequence). CDR3 size: 15 residues. This CDR3 is CASSSPWAGTYEQYF. In DNA, the CDR3 is TGTGCCAGCAGCTCGCCTTGGGCGGGAACGTACGAGCAGTACTTC.

The chain couples TRBV6-6 to TRBJ2-7, with D perhaps TRBD1 (5 bases). CDR3 length: 14 amino acids. Germline V CDR1 and CDR2: MNHNY, SVGAGI (reference sequence). V was trimmed by 2 bases and J by 9 bases, leaving 17 bases between them. The DNA for the CDR3 is TGTGCCAGCAGTTACGGGCAGGGAATCTCCGTGCAGTACTTC. Translated, it gives CASSYGQGISVQYF.

The gene calls are TRBV2 and TRBJ1-2; 9 bases agree with TRBD1. CDR3 length: 13 amino acids. From germline, CDR1 is SNHLY and CDR2 FYNNEI. The V and J ends lost 4 bases and 8 bases, in that order; junction bases with no gene match: 5. CDR3 sequence reads: CASSADRGRGYTF. The CDR3 DNA follows: TGTGCCAGCAGTGCGGACAGGGGCAGGGGCTACACCTTC.